Listed here are 32 T cell receptor beta chains from one sample, sequenced in a study of identifying expanded T cells in peripheral blood. TCRdb's table, derived via immunoSEQ multiplex PCR, lists solely in-frame clones and lacks some. The sample holds under 150,000 clones; around nine tenths are singletons and the top ten take 8% to 9%. Input material: blood. These receptor sequences come from a person aged 18-70 years in good health.

The chain is built from TRBV5-4 and TRBJ2-3; 10 bases are a match to TRBD2. Germline V gene sequence: CDR1 SGHNT, CDR2 YYREEE (reference sequence). CDR3 length: 16 residues. Trimming cost V 0 bases and J 4 bases; bases outside gene matches: 5. This chain's CDR3 is CASSLGVAGGADTQYF. The CDR3 coding sequence is TGTGCCAGCAGCTTGGGGGTAGCGGGGGGCGCAGATACGCAGTATTTT.

V and J are TRBV27 and TRBJ2-3; 7 positions agree with TRBD2. The germline gives CDR1 MNHEY, CDR2 SMNVEV (reference sequence). This CDR3 spans 13 amino acids. V gave up 7 bases and J gave up 6 bases; unmatched junction bases: 7. Here the CDR3 reads CASKGTTWDTQYF. CDR3 bases: TGTGCCAGCAAGGGGACTACTTGGGATACGCAGTATTTT.

This chain joins TRBV7-9 and TRBJ2-7; the D gene is possibly TRBD1 (5 bases). V was cut by 1 base and J by 12 bases, with 13 bases left in between. The germline gives CDR1 SEHNR, CDR2 FQNEAQ (reference sequence). The CDR3 spans 12 residues. In DNA form, the CDR3 reads TGTGCCAGCAGCTTAGTAGGGGCTGCGCGGTACTTC. Amino acids: CASSLVGAARYF.

The chain joins TRBV14 to TRBJ2-7, with D perhaps matching TRBD2 (6 bases). Germline V gene sequence: CDR1 SGHDN, CDR2 FVKESK. V lost 3 bases and J 7 bases, leaving 13 bases between the germline ends. The CDR3 is 13 residues long. CDR3 residues: CASSQVMAGEQYF. The CDR3 DNA reads as TGTGCCAGCAGCCAGGTTATGGCGGGGGAGCAGTACTTC.

CDR3 protein: CASSLEVDRGRSYTF. CDR3 sequence (DNA): TGTGCCAGCAGCTTGGAGGTGGACAGGGGGCGAAGCTACACCTTC. This chain joins TRBV5-5 and TRBJ1-2, with 11 nucleotides matching TRBD1. Germline lookup yields CDR1 SGHKS and CDR2 YYEKEE (reference sequence). J gave up 9 bases and V 0 bases, and 7 bases lay outside the gene matches. The CDR3 length is 15 residues.

The chain employs TRBV18 and TRBJ2-3, with 7 bases lining up with TRBD1. V was clipped by 4 bases and J by 1 base; unmatched bases: 2. The CDR3 has 14 residues. Germline-derived CDR1 and CDR2 are KGHSH and LQKENI. Here the CDR3 reads CASSRGQGTDTQYF. In DNA, the CDR3 is TGTGCCAGCTCACGTGGACAGGGCACAGATACGCAGTATTTT.

This sequence joins TRBV6-6 and TRBJ2-7; 11 nucleotides match TRBD2. Trimming cost V 4 bases and J 1 base; bases outside gene matches: 3. CDR1 is MNHNY and CDR2 is SVGAGI in the germline V gene (reference sequence). The CDR3 sequence is 15 residues long. For the CDR3, the DNA is TGTGCCAGCAGTTCCTCTAGCGGGAGGTCCTACGAGCAGTACTTC. This sequence encodes CASSSSSGRSYEQYF.

The chain employs TRBV19 and TRBJ1-5; D remains unclear. Germline-derived CDR1 and CDR2 are LNHDA and SQIVND (reference sequence). The CDR3 totals 13 residues. V lost 3 bases and J lost 4, with 7 bases in between. This chain's CDR3 is CASSISANQPQHF. CDR3 nucleotides: TGTGCCAGTAGTATTTCAGCGAATCAGCCCCAGCATTTT.

This rearrangement joins TRBV5-1 to TRBJ2-5; no clear D. The CDR3 is 13 amino acids. Germline V gives CDR1 SGHRS, CDR2 YFSETQ. V lost 4 bases, J lost 5 bases, and 12 bases lay in between. The CDR3 coding sequence is TGCGCCAGCAGCCCGACACCTGGGGAGACCCAGTACTTC. Translated, it gives CASSPTPGETQYF.

The chain couples TRBV28 to TRBJ1-1, with 7 bases matching TRBD1. This CDR3 region has 12 residues. CDR1 MDHEN and CDR2 SYDVKM come from the germline V gene. V lost 8 bases and J lost 11; bases outside the gene matches: 11. The CDR3 here is CASLEGAGLAFF. CDR3 sequence (DNA): TGTGCCAGCCTTGAGGGGGCGGGGTTGGCTTTCTTT.

This chain uses TRBV7-3 with TRBJ1-1, with 8 positions matching TRBD1. With 5 bases clipped from V and 1 base from J, the junction kept 9 bases outside the gene matches. Germline CDR1 is SGHTA and CDR2 is FQGTGA. The CDR3 is made up of 16 amino acids. The CDR3, as DNA: TGTGCCAGCAGCACACGAGGACAGGGTGCGAACACTGAAGCTTTCTTT. Amino acid sequence: CASSTRGQGANTEAFF.

This clone was observed once. This chain connects TRBV28 to TRBJ1-4; D remains unclear. The CDR3 runs to 17 residues. In germline, CDR1 is MDHEN, CDR2 SYDVKM. V was cut by 6 bases and J by 8 bases, with 25 bases left in between. CDR3 in amino acids: CASSAPVGAFHTEKLFF. The CDR3 DNA sequence: TGTGCCAGCAGCGCCCCAGTAGGTGCTTTCCATACGGAAAAACTGTTTTTT.

V usage is TRBV7-2 and J usage is TRBJ2-7; 10 nucleotides match TRBD2. Unmatched junction bases numbered 3, after V lost 7 bases and J lost 3 bases. Germline-derived CDR1 and CDR2 are SGHTA and FQGNSA. The CDR3 is 13 amino acids. The CDR3 DNA reads as TGTGCCAGCAAGATAGCGGGAGGCTACGAGCAGTACTTC. This sequence encodes CASKIAGGYEQYF.

This clone was seen more than once but under ten times. The J gene is TRBJ1-5, the V gene TRBV6-1; the D gene is possibly TRBD1 (5 bases). V was trimmed by 4 bases and J by 0 bases, leaving 7 bases between them. The CDR3 is 14 residues long. Looked up from germline, CDR1 is MNHNS and CDR2 is SASEGT. Here the CDR3 reads CASSGQISNQPQHF. The CDR3 DNA reads TGTGCCAGCAGTGGACAGATTAGCAATCAGCCCCAGCATTTT.

This chain joins TRBV29-1 and TRBJ2-3; D unclear. The CDR3 is 16 amino acids. The germline CDR1 and CDR2 sequences are SQVTM and ANQGSEA. V shed 5 bases and J shed 1 base, with 19 bases lying between them. The DNA for the CDR3 is TGCAGCGTTCCCGCTACGGGTAGGGTAGGCACAGATACGCAGTATTTT. Its translation: CSVPATGRVGTDTQYF.

The CDR3 DNA sequence: TGTGCCAGCAGCCAACAGGGCACCTCCGAAAAACTGTTTTTT. It yields the protein CASSQQGTSEKLFF. The rearrangement links TRBV4-2 to TRBJ1-4; D possibly corresponds to TRBD1 (5 bases). The CDR3 totals 14 residues. Looked up from germline, CDR1 is LGHNA and CDR2 is YNFKEQ. Trimming removed 2 bases at V and 8 bases at J, with 12 bases between.

This CDR3 is CASSLDLYEQYF. In DNA, the CDR3 is TGTGCCAGCAGCTTAGATCTCTACGAGCAGTACTTC. The rearrangement uses TRBV11-2 and TRBJ2-7; D remains unclear. The CDR3 runs to 12 residues. CDR1 SGHAT and CDR2 FQNNGV come from the germline V gene. V lost 0 bases, J lost 3 bases, and 3 bases lay in between.

V and J are TRBV20-1 and TRBJ2-3; D not certain. Germline V gene lookup returns CDR1 DFQATT and CDR2 SNEGSKA (reference sequence). The CDR3 runs to 11 residues. Trimming removed 3 bases at V and 5 bases at J, with 6 bases between. In DNA form, the CDR3 reads TGCAGTGCTAGTAATGTAGATACGCAGTATTTT. Its translation: CSASNVDTQYF.

This chain links TRBV7-9 with TRBJ2-7; a possible D gene is TRBD2 (5 bases). Trimming pared 5 bases from V and 3 bases from J, leaving 17 bases between. The CDR3 consists of 15 residues. Germline assignment: CDR1 SEHNR and CDR2 FQNEAQ (reference sequence). The CDR3 loop reads CASSPERDRDYEQYF. The CDR3 region has the DNA TGTGCCAGCAGCCCCGAGAGGGATAGAGACTACGAGCAGTACTTC.

The chain combines TRBV11-3 with TRBJ2-7, with D uncertain. V dropped 1 base and J dropped 1 base, with 8 bases sitting between them. The CDR3 is 14 amino acids. Germline V gives CDR1 SGHNT, CDR2 YENEEA. The CDR3: CASSLGSSSYEQYF. The CDR3 nucleotides are TGTGCCAGCAGCTTAGGGTCGTCGTCCTACGAGCAGTACTTC. The entire variable domain, with the rest obtained from reference TRBV11-3 and TRBJ2-7, is as follows: EAGVVQSPRYKIIEKKQPVAFWCNPISGHNTLYWYLQNLGQGPELLIRYENEEAVDDSQLPKDRFSAERLKGVDSTLKIQPAELGDSAVYLCASSLGSSSYEQYFGPGTRLTVT.

This chain links TRBV9 with TRBJ1-2; D gene uncertain. CDR1 SGDLS and CDR2 YYNGEE come from the germline V gene. The CDR3 is 14 residues long. Trimming took 4 bases from V and 4 from J, leaving 14 bases between them. The CDR3 bases are TGTGCCAGCAGCCCCAACCCTTCCGGCTATGGCTACACCTTC. It codes for CASSPNPSGYGYTF.

The V gene is TRBV19, the J gene TRBJ2-1; D gene ambiguous. CDR1 is LNHDA, CDR2 SQIVND, per germline (reference sequence). Trimming pared 8 bases from V and 0 bases from J, leaving 17 bases between. The CDR3 sequence is 16 residues long. The CDR3 is CASGAGRASSYNEQFF. The CDR3 DNA is TGTGCCAGTGGCGCCGGTAGGGCCAGCTCCTACAATGAGCAGTTCTTC.

The V gene is TRBV10-3, the J gene TRBJ2-5, with D tentatively TRBD2 (5 bases). Germline CDR1 and CDR2: ENHRY and SYGVKD. The V end lost 2 bases, the J end lost 6 bases, and 13 bases lay between the germline ends. This CDR3 spans 14 amino acids. The CDR3 spells CAISETPGGQTQYF. The CDR3 DNA follows: TGTGCCATCAGTGAGACTCCAGGCGGGCAGACCCAGTACTTC.

The rearrangement links TRBV29-1 to TRBJ2-3; 10 nucleotides agree with TRBD2. V dropped 5 bases and J dropped 0; count of bases not matched to a gene: 5. The CDR3 runs to 15 residues. Germline V CDR1 and CDR2: SQVTM, ANQGSEA. The DNA of the CDR3 is TGCAGCGTTTTTAGCGGGAGGTCTAGCACAGATACGCAGTATTTT. It encodes CSVFSGRSSTDTQYF.

V is TRBV11-2 and J is TRBJ2-3, with 10 bases fitting TRBD2. V lost 6 bases and J lost 1; bases outside the gene matches: 7. This CDR3 comprises 16 residues. Germline lookup yields CDR1 SGHAT and CDR2 FQNNGV. CDR3 sequence (DNA): TGTGCCAGCAGGAAACTAGCGGGGCTTCGCACAGATACGCAGTATTTT. Its translation: CASRKLAGLRTDTQYF.

The chain links TRBV27 to TRBJ2-7; TRBD2 agrees at 8 bases. Germline values: CDR1 MNHEY, CDR2 SMNVEV (reference sequence). V was pared by 6 bases and J by 5 bases, with 9 bases of the junction left unmatched. The CDR3 contains 14 residues. CDR3: CASSHGGAKNEQYF. CDR3 coding DNA: TGTGCCAGCAGCCACGGGGGGGCTAAGAACGAGCAGTACTTC.

The gene calls are TRBV19 and TRBJ2-2, with 9 bases matching TRBD1. Germline V gene data show CDR1 as LNHDA and CDR2 as SQIVND (reference sequence). The CDR3 runs to 15 residues. Trimming removed 6 bases from V and 3 bases from J; junction bases left unmatched: 5. The CDR3 sequence is CASRVGQGYTGELFF. In DNA form, the CDR3 reads TGTGCCAGTAGGGTAGGACAGGGGTACACCGGGGAGCTGTTTTTT.

The rearrangement joins TRBV6-5 to TRBJ2-2, with D perhaps being TRBD1 or TRBD2 (5 bases each). The V and J ends lost 5 bases and 3 bases respectively, with 10 bases between them. This CDR3 has 14 residues. Germline V gene sequence: CDR1 MNHEY, CDR2 SVGAGI. CDR3 DNA: TGTGCCAGCAGTAACCGGGACGACACCGGGGAGCTGTTTTTT. Translating it yields CASSNRDDTGELFF.

The J gene is TRBJ2-3, the V gene TRBV4-2; TRBD1 or TRBD2 may be the D gene (6 bases each). The V gene's germline CDR1 is LGHNA and CDR2 YNFKEQ. Trimming took off 0 bases at V and 1 base at J, with 11 bases between the two ends. The length of the CDR3 is 16 residues. CDR3 coding DNA: TGTGCCAGCAGCCAAGAGGTGGGGGGCGGCACAGATACGCAGTATTTT. It specifies CASSQEVGGGTDTQYF.

This chain links TRBV5-1 with TRBJ2-2; 7 bases are shared with TRBD2. The CDR3 is made up of 14 amino acids. Germline V gene sequence: CDR1 SGHRS, CDR2 YFSETQ. Trimming removed 7 bases from V and 3 bases from J; junction bases left unmatched: 6. Here the CDR3 reads CASRGEGDTGELFF. CDR3 nucleotide sequence: TGCGCCAGCCGAGGGGAGGGAGACACCGGGGAGCTGTTTTTT.

The gene calls are TRBV7-8 and TRBJ1-1; weak D call: TRBD1 (5 bases). The V end was cut by 5 bases, the J end by 7 bases, with 17 bases between. From germline, CDR1 is SGHVS and CDR2 FQNEAQ. The CDR3 spans 14 residues. The DNA for the CDR3 is TGTGCCAGCAGCCAAGGGGCCGTCGTCGTTGAAGCTTTCTTT. Residues: CASSQGAVVVEAFF.

The rearrangement links TRBV5-1 to TRBJ2-2; TRBD1 aligns across 9 bases. Germline V gives CDR1 SGHRS, CDR2 YFSETQ. This CDR3 is built from 15 residues. V was clipped by 1 base and J by 7 bases; unmatched bases: 5. The CDR3: CASSLLDRGIGELFF. The CDR3 nucleotides read TGCGCCAGCAGCTTGTTGGACAGGGGAATCGGGGAGCTGTTTTTT.